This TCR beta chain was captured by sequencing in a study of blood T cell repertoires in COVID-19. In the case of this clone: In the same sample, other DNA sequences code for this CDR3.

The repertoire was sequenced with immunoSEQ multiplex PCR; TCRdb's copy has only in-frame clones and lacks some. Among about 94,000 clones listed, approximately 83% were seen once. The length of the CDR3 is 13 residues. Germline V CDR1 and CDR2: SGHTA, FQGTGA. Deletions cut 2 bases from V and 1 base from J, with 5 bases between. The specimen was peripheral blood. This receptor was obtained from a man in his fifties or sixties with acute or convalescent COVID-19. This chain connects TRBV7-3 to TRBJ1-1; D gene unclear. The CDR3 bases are TGTGCCAGCAGCTTAGCAGGGAACACTGAAGCTTTCTTT. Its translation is CASSLAGNTEAFF.